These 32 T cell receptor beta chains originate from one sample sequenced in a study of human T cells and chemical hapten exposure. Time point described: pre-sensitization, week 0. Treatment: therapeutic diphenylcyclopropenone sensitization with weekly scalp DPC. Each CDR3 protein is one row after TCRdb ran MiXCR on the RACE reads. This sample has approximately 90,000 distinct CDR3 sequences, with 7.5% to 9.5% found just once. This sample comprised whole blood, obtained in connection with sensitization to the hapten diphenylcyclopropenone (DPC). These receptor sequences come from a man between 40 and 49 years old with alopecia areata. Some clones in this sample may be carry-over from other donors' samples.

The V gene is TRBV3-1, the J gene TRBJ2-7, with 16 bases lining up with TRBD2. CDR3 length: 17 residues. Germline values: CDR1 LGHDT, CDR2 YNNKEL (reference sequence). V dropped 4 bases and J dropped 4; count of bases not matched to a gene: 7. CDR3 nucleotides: TGTGCCAGCAGCCGGGGGACTAGCGGGAGGGCCTGGTACGAGCAGTACTTC. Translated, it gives CASSRGTSGRAWYEQYF.

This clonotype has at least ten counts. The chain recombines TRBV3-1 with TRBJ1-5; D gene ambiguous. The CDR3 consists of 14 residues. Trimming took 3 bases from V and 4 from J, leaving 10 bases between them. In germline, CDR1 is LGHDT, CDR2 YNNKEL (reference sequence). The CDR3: CASSQGRANQPQHF. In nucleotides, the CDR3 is TGTGCCAGCAGCCAGGGGAGGGCTAATCAGCCCCAGCATTTT.

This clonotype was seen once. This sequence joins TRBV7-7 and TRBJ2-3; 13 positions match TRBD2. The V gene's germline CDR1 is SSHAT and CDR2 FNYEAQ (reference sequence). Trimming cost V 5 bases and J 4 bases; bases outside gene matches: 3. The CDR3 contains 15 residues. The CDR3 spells CASSPGLAGPDTQYF. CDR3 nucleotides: TGTGCCAGCAGCCCGGGACTAGCGGGGCCAGATACGCAGTATTTT.

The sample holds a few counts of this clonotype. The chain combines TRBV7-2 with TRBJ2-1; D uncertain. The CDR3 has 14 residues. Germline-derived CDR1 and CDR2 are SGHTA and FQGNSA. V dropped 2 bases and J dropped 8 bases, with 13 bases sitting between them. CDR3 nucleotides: TGTGCCAGCAGCTTATTCCCAGGAGTGGATGAGCAGTTCTTC. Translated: CASSLFPGVDEQFF.

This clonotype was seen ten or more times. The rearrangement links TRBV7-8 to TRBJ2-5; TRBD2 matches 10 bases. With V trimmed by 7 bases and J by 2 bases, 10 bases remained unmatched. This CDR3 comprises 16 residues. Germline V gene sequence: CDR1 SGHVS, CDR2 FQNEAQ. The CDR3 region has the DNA TGTGCCAGCATCCTATCTATTAGCGGGAGGCAAGAGACCCAGTACTTC. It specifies CASILSISGRQETQYF.

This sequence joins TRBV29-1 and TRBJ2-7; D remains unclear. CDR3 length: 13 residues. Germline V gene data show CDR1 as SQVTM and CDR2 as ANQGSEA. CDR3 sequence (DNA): TGCAGTGCCGCCCCACGCTTAACCTACGAGCAGTACTTC. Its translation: CSAAPRLTYEQYF.

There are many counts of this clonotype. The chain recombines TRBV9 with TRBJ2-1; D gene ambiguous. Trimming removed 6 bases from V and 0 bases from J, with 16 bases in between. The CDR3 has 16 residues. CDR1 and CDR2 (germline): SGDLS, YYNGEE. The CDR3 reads CASTLTPEGSYNEQFF. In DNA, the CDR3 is TGTGCCAGCACATTAACCCCTGAAGGCTCCTACAATGAGCAGTTCTTC.

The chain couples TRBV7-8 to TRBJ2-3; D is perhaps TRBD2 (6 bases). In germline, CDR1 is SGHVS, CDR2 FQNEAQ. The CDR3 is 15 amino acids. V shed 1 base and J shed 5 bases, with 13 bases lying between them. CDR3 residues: CASSLVLGRGDTQYF. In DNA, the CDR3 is TGTGCCAGCAGCTTAGTCCTGGGGCGGGGAGATACGCAGTATTTT.

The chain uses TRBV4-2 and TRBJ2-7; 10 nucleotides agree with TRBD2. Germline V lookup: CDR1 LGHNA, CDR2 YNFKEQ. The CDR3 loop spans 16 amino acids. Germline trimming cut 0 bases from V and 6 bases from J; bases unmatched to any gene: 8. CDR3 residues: CASSQDGELAGREQYF. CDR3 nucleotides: TGTGCCAGCAGCCAAGATGGGGAACTAGCGGGGCGCGAGCAGTACTTC.

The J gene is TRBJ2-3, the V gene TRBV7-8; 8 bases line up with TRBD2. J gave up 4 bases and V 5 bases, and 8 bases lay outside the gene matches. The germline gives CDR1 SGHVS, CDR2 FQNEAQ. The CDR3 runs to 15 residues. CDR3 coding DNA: TGTGCCAGCAGCCCATTTAGCGGGACGGCAGATACGCAGTATTTT. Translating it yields CASSPFSGTADTQYF.

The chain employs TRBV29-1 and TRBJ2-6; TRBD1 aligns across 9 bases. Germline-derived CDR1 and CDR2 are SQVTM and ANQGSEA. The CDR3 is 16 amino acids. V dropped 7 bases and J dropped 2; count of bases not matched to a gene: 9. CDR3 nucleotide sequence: TGCAGCGCCACCGGACAGGGGAGTACTGGGGCCAACGTCCTGACTTTC. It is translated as CSATGQGSTGANVLTF.

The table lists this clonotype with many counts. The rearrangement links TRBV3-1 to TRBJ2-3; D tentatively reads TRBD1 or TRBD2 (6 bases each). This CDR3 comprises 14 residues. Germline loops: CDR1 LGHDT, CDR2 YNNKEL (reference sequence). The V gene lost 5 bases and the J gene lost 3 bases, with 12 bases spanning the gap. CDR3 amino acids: CASSKGEATDTQYF. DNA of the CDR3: TGTGCCAGCAGCAAGGGGGAGGCGACAGATACGCAGTATTTT.

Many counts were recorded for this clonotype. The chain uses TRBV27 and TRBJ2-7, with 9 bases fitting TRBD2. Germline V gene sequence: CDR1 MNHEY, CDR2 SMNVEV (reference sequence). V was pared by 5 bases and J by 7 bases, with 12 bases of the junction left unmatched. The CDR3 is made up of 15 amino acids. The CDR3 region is CASSPTAAGGLEQYV. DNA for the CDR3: TGTGCCAGCAGTCCGACGGCAGCGGGAGGATTAGAGCAGTACGTC.

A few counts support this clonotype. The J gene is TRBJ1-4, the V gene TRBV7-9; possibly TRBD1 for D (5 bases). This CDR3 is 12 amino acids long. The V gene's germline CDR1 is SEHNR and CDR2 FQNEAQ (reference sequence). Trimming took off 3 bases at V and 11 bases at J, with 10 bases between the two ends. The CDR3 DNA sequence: TGTGCCAGCAGCTTTAGGGACGGGAAACTGTTTTTT. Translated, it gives CASSFRDGKLFF.

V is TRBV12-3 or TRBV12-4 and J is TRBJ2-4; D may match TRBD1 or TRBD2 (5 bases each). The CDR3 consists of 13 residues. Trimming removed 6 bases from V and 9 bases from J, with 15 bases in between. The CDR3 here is CASSRDATGIQYF. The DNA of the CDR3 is TGTGCCAGCAGCAGGGACGCAACCGGCATTCAGTACTTC.

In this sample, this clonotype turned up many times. The CDR3 DNA is TGTGCCAGCTCGGGGGCGACAGGGCCTAATGAAAAACTGTTTTTT. This encodes CASSGATGPNEKLFF. The chain links TRBV28 to TRBJ1-4; the match to TRBD1 covers 7 bases. Unmatched junction bases numbered 9, after V lost 8 bases and J lost 3 bases. This CDR3 region has 15 residues. Germline-derived CDR1 and CDR2 are MDHEN and SYDVKM.

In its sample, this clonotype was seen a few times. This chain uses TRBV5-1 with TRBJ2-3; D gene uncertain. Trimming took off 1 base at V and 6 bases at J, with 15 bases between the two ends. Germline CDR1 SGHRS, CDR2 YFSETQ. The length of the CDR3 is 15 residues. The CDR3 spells CASSLSFNQADTQYF. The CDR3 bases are TGCGCCAGCAGCTTGTCGTTCAACCAGGCGGATACGCAGTATTTT.

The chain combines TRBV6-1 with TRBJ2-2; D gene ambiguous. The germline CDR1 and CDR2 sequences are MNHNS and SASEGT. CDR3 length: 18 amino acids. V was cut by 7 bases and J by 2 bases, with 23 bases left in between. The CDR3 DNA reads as TGTGCCAGCACCATACTTCTAAGGTCAGATCTCAACACCGGGGAGCTGTTTTTT. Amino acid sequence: CASTILLRSDLNTGELFF.

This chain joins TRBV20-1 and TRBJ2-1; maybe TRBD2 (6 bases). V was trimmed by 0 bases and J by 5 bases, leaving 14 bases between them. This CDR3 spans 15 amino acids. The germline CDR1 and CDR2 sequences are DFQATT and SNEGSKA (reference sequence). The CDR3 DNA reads TGCAGTGCTAGAGATAGCGGCAGGGCTGACAATGAGCAGTTCTTC. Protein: CSARDSGRADNEQFF.

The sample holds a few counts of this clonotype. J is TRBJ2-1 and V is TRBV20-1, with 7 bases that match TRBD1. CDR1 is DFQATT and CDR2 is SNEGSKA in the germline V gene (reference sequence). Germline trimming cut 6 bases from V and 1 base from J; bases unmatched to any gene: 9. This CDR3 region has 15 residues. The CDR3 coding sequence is TGCAGTGCATCTGACAGGGCGATTTCCTACAATGAGCAGTTCTTC. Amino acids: CSASDRAISYNEQFF.

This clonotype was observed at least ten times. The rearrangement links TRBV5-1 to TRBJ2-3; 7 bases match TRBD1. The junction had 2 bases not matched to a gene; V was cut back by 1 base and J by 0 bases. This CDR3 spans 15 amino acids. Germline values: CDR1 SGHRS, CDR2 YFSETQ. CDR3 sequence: CASSLNRGSTDTQYF. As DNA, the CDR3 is TGCGCCAGCAGCTTGAACAGGGGTAGCACAGATACGCAGTATTTT.

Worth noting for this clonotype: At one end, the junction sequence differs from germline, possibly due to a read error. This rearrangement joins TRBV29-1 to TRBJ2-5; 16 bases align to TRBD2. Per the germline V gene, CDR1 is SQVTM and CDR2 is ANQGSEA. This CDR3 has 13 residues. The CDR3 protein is CSVSGTSGRVTDF. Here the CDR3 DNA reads TGCAGCGTGTCCGGGACTAGCGGGAGGGTTACAGACTTC.

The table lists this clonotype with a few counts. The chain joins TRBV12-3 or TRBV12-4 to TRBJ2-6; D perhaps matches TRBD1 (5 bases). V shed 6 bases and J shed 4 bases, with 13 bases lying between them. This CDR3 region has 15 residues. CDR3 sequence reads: CASSLTDTGANVLTF. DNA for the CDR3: TGTGCCAGCAGCCTGACAGATACCGGGGCCAACGTCCTGACTTTC.

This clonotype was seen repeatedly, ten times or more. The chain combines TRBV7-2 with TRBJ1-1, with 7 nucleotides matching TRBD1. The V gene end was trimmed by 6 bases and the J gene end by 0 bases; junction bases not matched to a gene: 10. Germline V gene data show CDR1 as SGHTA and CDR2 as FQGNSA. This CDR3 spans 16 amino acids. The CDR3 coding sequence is TGTGCCAGCAGGTGGGACAGATCAATCTTGAACACTGAAGCTTTCTTT. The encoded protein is CASRWDRSILNTEAFF.

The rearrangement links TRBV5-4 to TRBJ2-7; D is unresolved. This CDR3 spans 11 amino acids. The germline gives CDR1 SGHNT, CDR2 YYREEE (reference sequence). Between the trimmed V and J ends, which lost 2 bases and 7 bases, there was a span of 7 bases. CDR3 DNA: TGTGCCAGCAGCTTCCGTGAGGAGCAGTACGTC. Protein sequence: CASSFREEQYV.

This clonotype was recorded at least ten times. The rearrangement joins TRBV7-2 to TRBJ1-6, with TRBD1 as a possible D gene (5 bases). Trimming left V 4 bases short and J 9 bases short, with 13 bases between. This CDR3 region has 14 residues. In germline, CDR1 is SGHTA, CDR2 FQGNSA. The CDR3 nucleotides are TGTGCCAGCAGCTCAACCGGGACCGTTTCACCCCTCCACTTT. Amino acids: CASSSTGTVSPLHF.

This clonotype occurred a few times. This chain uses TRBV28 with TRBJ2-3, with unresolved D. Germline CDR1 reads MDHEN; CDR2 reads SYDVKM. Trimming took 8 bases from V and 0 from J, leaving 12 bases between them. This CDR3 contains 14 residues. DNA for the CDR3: TGTGCCAGCGGTAGGGCAGGTAGCACAGATACGCAGTATTTT. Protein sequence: CASGRAGSTDTQYF. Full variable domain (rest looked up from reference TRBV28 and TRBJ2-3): DVKVTQSSRYLVKRTGEKVFLECVQDMDHENMFWYRQDPGLGLRLIYFSYDVKMKEKGDIPEGYSVSREKKERFSLILESASTNQTSMYLCASGRAGSTDTQYFGPGTRLTVL.

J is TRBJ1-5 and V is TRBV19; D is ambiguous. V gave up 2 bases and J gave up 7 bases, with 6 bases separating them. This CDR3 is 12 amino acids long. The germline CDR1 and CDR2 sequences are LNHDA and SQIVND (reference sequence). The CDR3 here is CASSIIGQPQHF. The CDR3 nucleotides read TGTGCCAGTAGTATAATCGGGCAGCCCCAGCATTTT. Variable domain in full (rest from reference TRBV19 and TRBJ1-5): DGGITQSPKYLFRKEGQNVTLSCEQNLNHDAMYWYRQDPGQGLRLIYYSQIVNDFQKGDIAEGYSVSREKKESFPLTVTSAQKNPTAFYLCASSIIGQPQHFGDGTRLSIL.

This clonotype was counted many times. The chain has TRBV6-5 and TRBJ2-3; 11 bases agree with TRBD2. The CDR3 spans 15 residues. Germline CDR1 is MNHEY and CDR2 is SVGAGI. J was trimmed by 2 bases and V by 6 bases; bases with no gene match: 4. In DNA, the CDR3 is TGTGCCAGCAGATTACTAGCGGGAGACACAGATACGCAGTATTTT. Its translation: CASRLLAGDTDTQYF.

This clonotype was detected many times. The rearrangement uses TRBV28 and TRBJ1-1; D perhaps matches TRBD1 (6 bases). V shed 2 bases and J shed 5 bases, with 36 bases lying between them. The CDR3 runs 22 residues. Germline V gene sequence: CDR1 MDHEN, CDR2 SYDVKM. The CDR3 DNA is TGTGCCAGCAGTTTACTTAGGGAGGGGGGGCTGAATCTGAAGGGCTCTCGTACTGAAGCTTTCTTT. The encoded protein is CASSLLREGGLNLKGSRTEAFF. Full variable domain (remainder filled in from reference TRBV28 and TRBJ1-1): DVKVTQSSRYLVKRTGEKVFLECVQDMDHENMFWYRQDPGLGLRLIYFSYDVKMKEKGDIPEGYSVSREKKERFSLILESASTNQTSMYLCASSLLREGGLNLKGSRTEAFFGQGTRLTVV.

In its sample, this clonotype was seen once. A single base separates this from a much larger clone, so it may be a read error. The CDR3 loop reads CASSQSRNSGNTTYF. Here the CDR3 DNA reads TGTGCCAGCAGCCAATCGAGGAACTCTGGAAACACCACATATTTT. The chain recombines TRBV14 with TRBJ1-3; D gene ambiguous. The length of the CDR3 is 15 residues. CDR1 SGHDN and CDR2 FVKESK come from the germline V gene.

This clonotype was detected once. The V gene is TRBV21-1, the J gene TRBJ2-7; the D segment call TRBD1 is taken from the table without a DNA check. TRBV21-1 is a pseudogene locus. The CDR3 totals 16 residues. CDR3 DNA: TGTGCCAGCAGCCGCACCCCAGGGGGCGGCCCCTACGAGCAGTACGTC. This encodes CASSRTPGGGPYEQYV.